This TCR beta chain was identified in a study of cytomegalovirus exposure and HLA in healthy donors. Germline assignment: CDR1 SGHTA and CDR2 FQGNSA. The CDR3 has 17 residues. V shed 5 bases, J shed 0 bases, and the junction held 7 bases outside the gene matches. Study findings and constraints: In an earlier analysis, most TCR beta V segments were productive about 87% or about 30% of the time.

The PCR ran on 60 Vbeta and 13 Jbeta primers. Produced via immunoSEQ multiplex PCR; TCRdb's table is partial and in-frame only. This sample has 110,000 to 150,000 clones, with about 84% found just once. Remarks on this clone: Its antigen remains unknown.

The sample was PBMCs. The gene calls are TRBV7-2 and TRBJ2-1; TRBD2 agrees at 10 bases. The receptor comes from a male donor in good health and CMV-seronegative. Here the CDR3 reads CASSPAGGLSSYNEQFF. The DNA of the CDR3 is TGTGCCAGCAGCCCAGCGGGAGGGCTGAGCTCCTACAATGAGCAGTTCTTC.